The sequence of this T cell receptor (beta chain) was determined in a study of T cell repertoires in cytomegalovirus infection. Study-level information: Selected CMV epitopes included recently identified HLA-C-restricted ones as well as well-studied HLA-B-restricted ones. Matching HLA type and CMV infection were both indicated by public TCR beta signatures.

Regarding this clonotype: The target antigen is unknown.

TCRdb called the reads again in MiXCR, with one record for every CDR3 protein. Of 450,000 to 550,000 distinct CDR3 sequences listed, approximately 40% are singletons. In germline, CDR1 is SGHDT, CDR2 YYEEEE. The CDR3 runs to 14 residues. Trimming pared 4 bases from V and 7 bases from J, leaving 17 bases between. Study-wide points: Dominating the ex vivo response were TCR beta clonotypes that were CMV-specific and HLA-C-restricted.

The rearrangement links TRBV5-6 to TRBJ1-2; D is possibly TRBD1 (6 bases). The sequence derives from a human donor in good health (CMV status not recorded). Some clones in this sample may be carry-over from other donors' samples. The starting material was cultured PBMCs, obtained from culture after CMV antigen stimulation. The chain's CDR3 is CASSLGQSYFGYTF. CDR3 nucleotides: TGTGCCAGCAGCCTCGGACAGAGCTATTTTGGCTACACCTTC.